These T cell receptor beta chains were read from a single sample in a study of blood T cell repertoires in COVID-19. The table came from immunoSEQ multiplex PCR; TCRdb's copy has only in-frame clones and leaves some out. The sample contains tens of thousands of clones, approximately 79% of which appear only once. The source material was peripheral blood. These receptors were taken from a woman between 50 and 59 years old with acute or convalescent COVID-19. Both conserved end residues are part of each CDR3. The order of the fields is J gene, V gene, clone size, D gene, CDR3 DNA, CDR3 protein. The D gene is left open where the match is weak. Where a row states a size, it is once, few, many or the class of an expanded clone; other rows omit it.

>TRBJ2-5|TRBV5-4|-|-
TGTGCCAGCAGCCAGCCTAGTTCGGAGACCCAGTACTTC
CASSQPSSETQYF
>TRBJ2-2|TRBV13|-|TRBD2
TGTGCCAGCAGCTTAGTTACAGCGGGACGGGAGGAGCTGTTTTTT
CASSLVTAGREELFF
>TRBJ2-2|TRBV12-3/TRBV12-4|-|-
TGTGCCAGCAGCTCCAGTGACACCGGGGAGCTGTTTTTT
CASSSSDTGELFF
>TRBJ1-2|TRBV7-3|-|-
TGTGCCAGCAGCTTATATCCAGGATGGAACTACACCTTC
CASSLYPGWNYTF
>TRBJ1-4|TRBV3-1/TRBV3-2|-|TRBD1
TGTGCCAGCAGCCAAATGACAGGGGGCACTGGTAATGAAAAACTGTTTTTT
CASSQMTGGTGNEKLFF
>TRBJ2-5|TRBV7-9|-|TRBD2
TGTGCCAGCAGCTTTGATAGCGGGAGGGGAGAGACCCAGTACTTC
CASSFDSGRGETQYF
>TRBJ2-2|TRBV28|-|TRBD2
TGTGCCAGCAGTTCCGGGACTAGCGTCACCGGGGAGCTGTTTTTT
CASSSGTSVTGELFF
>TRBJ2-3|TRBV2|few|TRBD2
TGTGCCAGCAGTGAAGCGCTTTGGACTAGCGGGAGCACAGATACGCAGTATTTT
CASSEALWTSGSTDTQYF
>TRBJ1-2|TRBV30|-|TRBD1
TGTGCCTGGGCCGGACAGGGGGCCACCCCCTATGGCTACACCTTC
CAWAGQGATPYGYTF
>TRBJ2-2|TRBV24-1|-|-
TGTGCCACCAGCGTCCAGGGAGGCACCGGGGAGCTGTTTTTT
CATSVQGGTGELFF